The entry below gives a single T cell receptor beta chain sequence along with its context. Its antigen is currently unknown. A much bigger clone sits one base away, suggesting this may be a read error. TCRdb passed the PCR reads through MiXCR, listing each CDR3 protein once. The sample lists 460,000 or so distinct CDR3 sequences; about 25% were seen once. The data were taken from a study of molecular identifiers for immune sequencing clone quantification. Study-level findings and limits: Clonotypes topping 20 RNA copies carried over 99% of effector molecules but under 1% of naive ones.

Libraries from naive CD8 cells were generated from roughly 21,000 to 960,000 sorted cells (with 10%, 30% or 50% RNA). Germline CDR1 and CDR2: GTSNPN and SVGIG (reference sequence). The CDR3 runs to 12 residues. Sequencing was performed on naive CD8+ T cells from blood, with Jurkat cell RNA spiked in. The subset was: FACS-sorted CD8+CD4-CCR7+CD45RA+ naive T cells. This chain connects TRBV30 to TRBJ2-7; D gene uncertain. This sequence originates from a human donor in good health. Some libraries in this study had Jurkat cell RNA spiked in. The CDR3 sequence: CVWSVNRNGQYF. The CDR3 DNA reads TGTGTCTGGAGTGTAAACAGAAACGGGCAGTACTTC.